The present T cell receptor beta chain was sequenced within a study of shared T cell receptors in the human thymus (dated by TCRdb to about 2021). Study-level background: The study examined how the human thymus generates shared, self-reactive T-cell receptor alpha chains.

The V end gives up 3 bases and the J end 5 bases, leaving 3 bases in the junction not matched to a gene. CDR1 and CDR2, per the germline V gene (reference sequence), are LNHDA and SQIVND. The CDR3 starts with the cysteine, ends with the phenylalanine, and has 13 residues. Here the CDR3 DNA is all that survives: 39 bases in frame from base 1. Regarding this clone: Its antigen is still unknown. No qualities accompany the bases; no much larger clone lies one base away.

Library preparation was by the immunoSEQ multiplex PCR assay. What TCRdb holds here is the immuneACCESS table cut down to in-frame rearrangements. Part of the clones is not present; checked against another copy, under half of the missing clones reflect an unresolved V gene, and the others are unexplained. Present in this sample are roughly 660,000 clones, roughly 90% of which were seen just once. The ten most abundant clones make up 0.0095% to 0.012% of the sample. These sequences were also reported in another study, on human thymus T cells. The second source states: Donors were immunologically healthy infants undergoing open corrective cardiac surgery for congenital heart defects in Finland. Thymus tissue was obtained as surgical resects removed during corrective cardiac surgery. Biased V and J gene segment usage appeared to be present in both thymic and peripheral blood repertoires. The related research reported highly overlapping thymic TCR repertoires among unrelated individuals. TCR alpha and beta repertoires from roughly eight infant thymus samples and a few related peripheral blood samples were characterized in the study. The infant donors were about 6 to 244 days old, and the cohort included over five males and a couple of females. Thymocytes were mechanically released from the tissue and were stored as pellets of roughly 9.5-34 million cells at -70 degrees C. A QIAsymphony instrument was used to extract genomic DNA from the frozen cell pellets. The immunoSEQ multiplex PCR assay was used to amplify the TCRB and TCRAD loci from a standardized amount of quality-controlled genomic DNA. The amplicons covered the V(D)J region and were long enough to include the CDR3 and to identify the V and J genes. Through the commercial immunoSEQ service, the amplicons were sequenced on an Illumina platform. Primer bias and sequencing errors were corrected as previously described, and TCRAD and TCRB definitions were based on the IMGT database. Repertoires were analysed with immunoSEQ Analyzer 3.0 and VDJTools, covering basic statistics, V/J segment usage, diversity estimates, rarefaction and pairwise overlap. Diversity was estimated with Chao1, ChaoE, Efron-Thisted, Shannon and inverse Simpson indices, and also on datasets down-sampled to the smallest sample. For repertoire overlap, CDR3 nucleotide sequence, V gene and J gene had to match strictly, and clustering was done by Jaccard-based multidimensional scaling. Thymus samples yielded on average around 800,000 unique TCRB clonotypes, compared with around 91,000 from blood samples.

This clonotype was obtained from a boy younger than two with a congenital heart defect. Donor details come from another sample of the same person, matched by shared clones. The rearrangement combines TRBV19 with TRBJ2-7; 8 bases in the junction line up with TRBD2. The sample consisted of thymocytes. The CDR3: CASSIGGAHEQYF. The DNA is TGTGCCAGTAGTATCGGGGGGGCCCACGAGCAGTACTTC. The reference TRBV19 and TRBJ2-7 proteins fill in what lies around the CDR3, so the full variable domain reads DGGITQSPKYLFRKEGQNVTLSCEQNLNHDAMYWYRQDPGQGLRLIYYSQIVNDFQKGDIAEGYSVSREKKESFPLTVTSAQKNPTAFYLCASSIGGAHEQYFGPGTRLTVT.